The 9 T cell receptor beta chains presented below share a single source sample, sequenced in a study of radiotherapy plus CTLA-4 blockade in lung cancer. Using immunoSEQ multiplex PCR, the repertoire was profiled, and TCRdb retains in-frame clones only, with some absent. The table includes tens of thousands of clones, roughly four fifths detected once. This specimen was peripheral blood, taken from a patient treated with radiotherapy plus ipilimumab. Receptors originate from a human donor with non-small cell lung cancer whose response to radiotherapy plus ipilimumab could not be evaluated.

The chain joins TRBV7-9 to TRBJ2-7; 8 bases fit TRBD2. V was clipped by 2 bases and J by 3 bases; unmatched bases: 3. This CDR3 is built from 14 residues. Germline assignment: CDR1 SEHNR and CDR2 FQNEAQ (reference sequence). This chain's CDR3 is CASSLIAGNYEQYF. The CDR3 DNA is TGTGCCAGCAGCTTAATAGCGGGAAACTACGAGCAGTACTTC.

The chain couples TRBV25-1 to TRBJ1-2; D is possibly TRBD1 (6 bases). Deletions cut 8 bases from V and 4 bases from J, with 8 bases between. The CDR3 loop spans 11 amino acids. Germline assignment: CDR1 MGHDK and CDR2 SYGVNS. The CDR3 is CASLDSYGYTF. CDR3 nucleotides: TGTGCCAGCCTGGACAGCTATGGCTACACCTTC.

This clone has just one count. The CDR3 region has the DNA TGCAGCGCCGGGACTCAAGGACCAGATACGCAGTATTTT. It specifies CSAGTQGPDTQYF. The chain employs TRBV29-1 and TRBJ2-3, with D perhaps TRBD2 (6 bases). Trimming took off 7 bases at V and 4 bases at J, with 15 bases between the two ends. Per germline, CDR1 SQVTM and CDR2 ANQGSEA. CDR3 length: 13 residues.

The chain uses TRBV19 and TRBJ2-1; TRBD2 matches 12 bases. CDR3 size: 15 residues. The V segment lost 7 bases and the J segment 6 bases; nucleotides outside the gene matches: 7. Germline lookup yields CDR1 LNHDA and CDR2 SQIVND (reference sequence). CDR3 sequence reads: CASTTGLAGTNEQFF. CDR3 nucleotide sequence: TGTGCCAGTACCACAGGACTAGCGGGAACCAATGAGCAGTTCTTC.

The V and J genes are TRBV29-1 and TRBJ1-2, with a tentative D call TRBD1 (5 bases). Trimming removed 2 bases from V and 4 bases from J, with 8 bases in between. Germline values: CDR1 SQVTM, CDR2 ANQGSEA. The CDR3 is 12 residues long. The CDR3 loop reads CSVESGPYGYTF. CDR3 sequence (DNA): TGCAGCGTTGAATCAGGGCCCTATGGCTACACCTTC.

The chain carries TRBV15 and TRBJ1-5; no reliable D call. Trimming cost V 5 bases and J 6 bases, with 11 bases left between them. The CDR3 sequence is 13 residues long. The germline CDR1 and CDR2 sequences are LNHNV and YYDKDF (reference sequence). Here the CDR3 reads CATSLRLGQPQHF. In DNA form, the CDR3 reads TGTGCCACCAGCCTCAGGTTGGGTCAGCCCCAGCATTTT.

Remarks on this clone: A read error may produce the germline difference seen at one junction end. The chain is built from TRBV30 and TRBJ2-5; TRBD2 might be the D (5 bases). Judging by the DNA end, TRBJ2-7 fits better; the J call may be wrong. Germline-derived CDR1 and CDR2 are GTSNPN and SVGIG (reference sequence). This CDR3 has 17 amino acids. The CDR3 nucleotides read TGTGCCTGGAGTGTGAGGGTGGGGTCGATAGGCTCCCACGAGCAGTACTTC. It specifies CAWSVRVGSIGSHEQYF.

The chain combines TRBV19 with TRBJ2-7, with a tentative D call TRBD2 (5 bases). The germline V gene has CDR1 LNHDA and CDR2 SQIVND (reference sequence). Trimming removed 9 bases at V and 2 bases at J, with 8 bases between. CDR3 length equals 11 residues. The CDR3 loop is CASGNPYEQYF. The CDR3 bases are TGTGCCAGCGGGAACCCCTACGAGCAGTACTTC.

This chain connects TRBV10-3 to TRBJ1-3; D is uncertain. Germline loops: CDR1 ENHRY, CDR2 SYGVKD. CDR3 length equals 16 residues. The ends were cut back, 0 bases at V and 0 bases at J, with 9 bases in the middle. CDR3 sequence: CAISESRLSSGNTIYF. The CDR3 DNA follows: TGTGCCATCAGTGAGTCGCGGCTCAGCTCTGGAAACACCATATATTTT.